This T cell receptor (beta chain) was captured by sequencing in a study of T-cell memory formation after mild COVID-19. The V segment lost 2 bases and the J segment 3 bases; nucleotides outside the gene matches: 6. CDR1 and CDR2 (germline): MNHEY, SMNVEV (reference sequence). This CDR3 comprises 16 residues. Study-wide findings and caveats: A balance of CD4 and CD8 characterized clones contracting day 15 to 85, whereas later expanders leaned CD4+. CD4+ contracting clones lay mainly in CM and EM, CD8+ ones in EMRA. In pre-infection memory, a portion of responding clones appeared, which suggested that cross-reactive memory joined.

This clonotype was detected ten times or more. Antigen specificity is unknown. TCRdb re-called the 5' RACE reads through MiXCR, storing one row per CDR3 protein. The sample lists 150,000 or so distinct CDR3 sequences, roughly 14% occurring once. The chain recombines TRBV27 with TRBJ2-7, with TRBD1 identical over 11 bases. This clonotype was obtained from an adult woman who had mild COVID-19 (a few samples of this study predate the infection). Cell type and time point are not known. Sequencing input: PBMCs or a T cell subset sorted from them (not recorded which). This chain's CDR3 is CASSLGGTGGFYEQYF. The CDR3 DNA reads as TGTGCCAGCAGTTTAGGAGGGACAGGGGGTTTCTACGAGCAGTACTTC.